This paragraph reports one T cell receptor (beta chain). Antigen unknown. The data were taken from a study of HIV-infected patients and healthy controls. This CDR3 region has 15 residues. From germline, CDR1 is MNHEY and CDR2 SMNVEV (reference sequence). Trimming left V 2 bases short and J 2 bases short, with 11 bases between. cDNA was made from about 510 ng RNA using alpha and beta constant primers. Alpha and beta chain libraries were made separately by chain-specific third strand synthesis with multiplexing indices. TCRdb analysed the 5' RACE reads with MiXCR anew, one entry per CDR3 protein. Here the sample spans 18,000 or so distinct CDR3 sequences, approximately 9.5% being singletons. Study-wide findings and caveats: A major limitation was that merely sixteen HIV-infected individuals were processed. In healthy controls, MAIT alpha CDR3s were common; in HIV+ repertoires, severely depleted. Mean usage of eight alpha and eight beta V genes differed significantly in HIV-infected patients versus controls.

No cell fractionation was done, so the repertoire covers all unsorted peripheral blood T cells. Source material: blood. V and J are TRBV27 and TRBJ2-3; the D gene is possibly TRBD2 (5 bases). The receptor was isolated from an adult in good health. The chain's CDR3 is CASSLDYSPTDTQYF. DNA of the CDR3: TGTGCCAGCAGTTTAGACTATTCACCCACAGATACGCAGTATTTT.